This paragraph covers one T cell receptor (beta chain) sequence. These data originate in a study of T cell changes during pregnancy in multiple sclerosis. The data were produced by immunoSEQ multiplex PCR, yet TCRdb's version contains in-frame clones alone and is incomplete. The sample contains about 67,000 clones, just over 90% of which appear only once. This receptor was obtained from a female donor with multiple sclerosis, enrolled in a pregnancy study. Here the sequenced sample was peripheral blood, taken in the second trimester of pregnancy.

This CDR3 reads CASSFTGGSGELFF. CDR3 coding DNA: TGTGCCAGCAGCTTTACCGGCGGGTCCGGGGAGCTGTTTTTT. The chain has TRBV7-2 and TRBJ2-2; TRBD2 is a possible D gene (5 bases). Trimming shortened V by 3 bases and J by 6 bases, and 11 bases separated the two germline ends. CDR3 length: 14 amino acids. The germline CDR1 and CDR2 sequences are SGHTA and FQGNSA. Variable domain in full (rest from reference TRBV7-2 and TRBJ2-2): GAGVSQSPSNKVTEKGKDVELRCDPISGHTALYWYRQSLGQGLEFLIYFQGNSAPDKSGLPSDRFSAERTGGSVSTLTIQRTQQEDSAVYLCASSFTGGSGELFFGEGSRLTVL.